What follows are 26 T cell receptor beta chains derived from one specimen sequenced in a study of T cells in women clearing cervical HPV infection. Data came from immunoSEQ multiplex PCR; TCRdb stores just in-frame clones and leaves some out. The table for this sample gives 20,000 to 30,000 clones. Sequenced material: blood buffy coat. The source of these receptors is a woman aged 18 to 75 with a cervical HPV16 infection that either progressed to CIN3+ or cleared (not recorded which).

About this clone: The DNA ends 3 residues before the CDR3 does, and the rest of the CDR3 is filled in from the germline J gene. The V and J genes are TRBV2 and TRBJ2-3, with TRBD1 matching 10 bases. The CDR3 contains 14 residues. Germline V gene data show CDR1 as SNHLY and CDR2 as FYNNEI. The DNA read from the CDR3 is TGTGCCAGCAGTAACGGACAGGGGGAAGAGACG. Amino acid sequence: CASSNGQGEET. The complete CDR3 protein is CASSNGQGEETQYF.

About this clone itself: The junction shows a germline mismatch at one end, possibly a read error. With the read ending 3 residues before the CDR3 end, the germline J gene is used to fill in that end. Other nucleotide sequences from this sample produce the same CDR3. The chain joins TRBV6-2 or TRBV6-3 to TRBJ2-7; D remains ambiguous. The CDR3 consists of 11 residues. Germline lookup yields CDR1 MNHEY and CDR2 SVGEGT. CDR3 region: CASSPLIEQYF. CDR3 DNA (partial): TGTGCTAGCAGTCCTCTTATCGAG.

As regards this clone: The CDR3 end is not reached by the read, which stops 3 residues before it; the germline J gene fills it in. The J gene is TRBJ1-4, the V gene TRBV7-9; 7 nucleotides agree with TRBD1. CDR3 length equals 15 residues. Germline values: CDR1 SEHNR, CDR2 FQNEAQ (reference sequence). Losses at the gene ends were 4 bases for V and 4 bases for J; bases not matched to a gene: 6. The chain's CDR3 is CASSSQGVGNEKLFF. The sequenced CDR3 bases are TGTGCCAGCAGCTCTCAGGGGGTTGGTAATGAAAAA.

CDR3 sequence reads: CASSVTGGGYEQYF. The sequenced part of the CDR3 DNA is TGTGCCAGCAGCGTGACAGGGGGCGGATACGAG. The V call is TRBV7-9, the J call TRBJ2-7, with 10 bases identical to TRBD1. Read sequence stops 3 residues before the CDR3 end, and the germline J gene provides the missing end. The CDR3 is 14 residues long. Germline CDR1 reads SEHNR; CDR2 reads FQNEAQ (reference sequence). Trimming at V came to 5 bases and at J to 4 bases, leaving 5 bases not matched to a gene.

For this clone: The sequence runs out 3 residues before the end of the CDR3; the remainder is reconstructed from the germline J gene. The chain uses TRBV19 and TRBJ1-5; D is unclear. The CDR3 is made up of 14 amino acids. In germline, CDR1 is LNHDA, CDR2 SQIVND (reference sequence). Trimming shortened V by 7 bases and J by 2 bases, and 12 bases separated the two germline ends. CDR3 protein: CASNPVIGNQPQHF. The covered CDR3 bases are TGTGCCAGTAACCCCGTGATAGGCAATCAGCCC.

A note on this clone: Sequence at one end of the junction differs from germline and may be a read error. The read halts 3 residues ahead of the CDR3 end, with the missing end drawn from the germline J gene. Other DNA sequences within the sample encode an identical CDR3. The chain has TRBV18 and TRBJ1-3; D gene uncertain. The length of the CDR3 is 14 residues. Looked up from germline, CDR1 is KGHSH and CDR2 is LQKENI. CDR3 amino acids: CASSSGSIGNTIYF. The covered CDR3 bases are TGTGCCAGCTCAAGCGGGTCGATAGGAAACACG.

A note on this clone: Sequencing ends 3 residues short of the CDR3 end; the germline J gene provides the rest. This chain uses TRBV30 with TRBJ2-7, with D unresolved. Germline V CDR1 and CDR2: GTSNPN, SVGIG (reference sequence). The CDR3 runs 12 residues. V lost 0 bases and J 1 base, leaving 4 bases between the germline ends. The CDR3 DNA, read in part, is TGTGCCTGGAGTGTAACTTCCTACGAG. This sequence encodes CAWSVTSYE. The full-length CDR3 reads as CAWSVTSYEQYF.

The CDR3 loop reads CASSKNRGTNEKLFF. The sequenced part of the CDR3 DNA is TGTGCCAGCTCAAAAAACAGGGGGACTAATGAAAAG. J is TRBJ2-2 and V is TRBV18, with TRBD1 as a possible D gene (8 bases). Read coverage stops 3 residues before the CDR3 terminus; the germline J gene supplies the remainder. Germline V gene data show CDR1 as KGHSH and CDR2 as LQKENI. The CDR3 totals 15 residues.

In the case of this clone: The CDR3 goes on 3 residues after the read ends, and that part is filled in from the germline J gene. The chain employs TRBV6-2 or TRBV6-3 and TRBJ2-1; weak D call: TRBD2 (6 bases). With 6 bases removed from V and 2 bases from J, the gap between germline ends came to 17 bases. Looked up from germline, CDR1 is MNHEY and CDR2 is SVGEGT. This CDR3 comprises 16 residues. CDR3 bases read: TGTGCCAGCAGGTACCCCCCGGGGGACCCCTACAATGAG. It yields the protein CASRYPPGDPYNE. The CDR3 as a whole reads CASRYPPGDPYNEQFF.

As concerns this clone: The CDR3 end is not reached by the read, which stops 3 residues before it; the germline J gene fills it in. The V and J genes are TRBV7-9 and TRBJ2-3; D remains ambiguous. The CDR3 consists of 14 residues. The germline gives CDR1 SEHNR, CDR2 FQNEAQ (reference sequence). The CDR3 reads CASSFTDGNQPQYF. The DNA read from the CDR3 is TGTGCCAGCAGCTTCACAGATGGCAATCAGCCG.

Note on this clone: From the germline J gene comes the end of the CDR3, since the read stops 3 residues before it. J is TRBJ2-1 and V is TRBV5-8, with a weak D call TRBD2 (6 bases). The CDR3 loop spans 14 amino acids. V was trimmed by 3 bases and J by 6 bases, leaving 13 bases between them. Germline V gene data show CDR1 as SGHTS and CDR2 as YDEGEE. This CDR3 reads CASSSGLDSNEQFF. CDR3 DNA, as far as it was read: TGTGCCAGCAGCTCGGGACTTGACAGCAATGAG.

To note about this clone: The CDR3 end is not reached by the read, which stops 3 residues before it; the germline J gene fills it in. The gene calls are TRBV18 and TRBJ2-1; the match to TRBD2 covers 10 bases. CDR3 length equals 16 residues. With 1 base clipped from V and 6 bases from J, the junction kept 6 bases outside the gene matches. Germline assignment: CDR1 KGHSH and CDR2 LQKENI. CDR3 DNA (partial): TGTGCCAGCTCACCACGGACTAGCGGTGCTGGCAATGAG. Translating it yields CASSPRTSGAGNE. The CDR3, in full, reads CASSPRTSGAGNEQFF.

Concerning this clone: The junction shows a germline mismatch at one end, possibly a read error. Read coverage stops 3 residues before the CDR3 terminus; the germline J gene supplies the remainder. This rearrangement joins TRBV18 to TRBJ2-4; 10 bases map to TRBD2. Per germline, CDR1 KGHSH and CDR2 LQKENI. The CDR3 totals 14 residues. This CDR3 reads CTSSPKREGLSQYF. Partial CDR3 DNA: TGTACCAGCTCACCAAAGCGGGAGGGCCTATCT. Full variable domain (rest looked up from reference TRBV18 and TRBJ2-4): NAGVMQNPRHLVRRRGQEARLRCSPMKGHSHVYWYRQLPEEGLKFMVYLQKENIIDESGMPKERFSAEFPKEGPSILRIQQVVRGDSAAYFCTSSPKREGLSQYFGAGTRLSVL.

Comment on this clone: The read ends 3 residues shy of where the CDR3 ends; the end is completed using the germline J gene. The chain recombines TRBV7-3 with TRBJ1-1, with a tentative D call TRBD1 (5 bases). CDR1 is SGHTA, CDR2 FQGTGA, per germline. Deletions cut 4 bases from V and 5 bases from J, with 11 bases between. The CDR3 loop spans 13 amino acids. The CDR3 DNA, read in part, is TGTGCCAGCAGCTCGACCAGGGTGACTGAA. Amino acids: CASSSTRVTE. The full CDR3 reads CASSSTRVTEAFF.

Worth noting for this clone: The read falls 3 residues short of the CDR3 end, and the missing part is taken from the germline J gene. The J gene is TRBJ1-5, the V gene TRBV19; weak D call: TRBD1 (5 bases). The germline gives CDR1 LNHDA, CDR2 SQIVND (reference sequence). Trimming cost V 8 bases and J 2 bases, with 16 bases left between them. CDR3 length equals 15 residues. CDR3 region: CASQIRRGGNQPQHF. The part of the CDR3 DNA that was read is TGTGCCAGTCAAATTCGACGGGGGGGCAATCAGCCC.

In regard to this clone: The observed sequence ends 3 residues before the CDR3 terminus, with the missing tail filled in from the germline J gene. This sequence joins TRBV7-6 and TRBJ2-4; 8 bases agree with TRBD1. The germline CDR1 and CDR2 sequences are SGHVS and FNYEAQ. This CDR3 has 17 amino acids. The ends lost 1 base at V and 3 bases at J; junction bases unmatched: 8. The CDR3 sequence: CASSLEVGDRGKNIQYF. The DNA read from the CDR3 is TGTGCCAGCAGCTTAGAGGTCGGTGACAGGGGCAAAAACATT.

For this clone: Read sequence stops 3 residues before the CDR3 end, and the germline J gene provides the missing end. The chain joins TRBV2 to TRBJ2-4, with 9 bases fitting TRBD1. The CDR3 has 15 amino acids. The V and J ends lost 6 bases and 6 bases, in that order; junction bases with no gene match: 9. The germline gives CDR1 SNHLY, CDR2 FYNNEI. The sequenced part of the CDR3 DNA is TGTGCCAGCAGCTGGGCGATACAGGGGGCAAACATT. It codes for CASSWAIQGANI. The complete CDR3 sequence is CASSWAIQGANIQYF.

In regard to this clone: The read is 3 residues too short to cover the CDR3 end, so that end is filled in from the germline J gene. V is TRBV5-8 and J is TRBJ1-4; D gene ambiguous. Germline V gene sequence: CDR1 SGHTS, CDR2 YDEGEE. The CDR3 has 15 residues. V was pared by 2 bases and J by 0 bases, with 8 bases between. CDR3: CASSFYTATNEKLFF. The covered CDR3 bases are TGTGCCAGCAGCTTTTATACTGCAACTAATGAAAAA.

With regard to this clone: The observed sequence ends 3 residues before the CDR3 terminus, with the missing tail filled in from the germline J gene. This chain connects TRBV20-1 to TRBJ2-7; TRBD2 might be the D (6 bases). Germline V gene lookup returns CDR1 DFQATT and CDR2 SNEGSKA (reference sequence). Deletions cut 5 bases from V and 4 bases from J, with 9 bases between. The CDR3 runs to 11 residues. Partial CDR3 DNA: TGCAGTGCTGTGGGGGGATACGAG. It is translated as CSAVGGYE. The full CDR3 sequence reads CSAVGGYEQYF.

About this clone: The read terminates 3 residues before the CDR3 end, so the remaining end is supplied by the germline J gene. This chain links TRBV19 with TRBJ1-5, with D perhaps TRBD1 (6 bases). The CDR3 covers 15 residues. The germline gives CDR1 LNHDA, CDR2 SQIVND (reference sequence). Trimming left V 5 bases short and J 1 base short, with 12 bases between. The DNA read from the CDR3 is TGTGCCAGTAGTCTGGGTGGGGGCAGCAATCAGCCC. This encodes CASSLGGGSNQP. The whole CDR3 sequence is CASSLGGGSNQPQHF.

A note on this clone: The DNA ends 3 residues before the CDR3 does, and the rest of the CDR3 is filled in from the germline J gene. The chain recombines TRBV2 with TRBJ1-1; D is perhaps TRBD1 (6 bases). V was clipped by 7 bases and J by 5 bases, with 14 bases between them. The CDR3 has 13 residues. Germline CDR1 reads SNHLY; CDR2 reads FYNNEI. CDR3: CASKRTVGTEAFF. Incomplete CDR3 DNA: TGTGCCAGCAAAAGGACAGTTGGGACTGAA.

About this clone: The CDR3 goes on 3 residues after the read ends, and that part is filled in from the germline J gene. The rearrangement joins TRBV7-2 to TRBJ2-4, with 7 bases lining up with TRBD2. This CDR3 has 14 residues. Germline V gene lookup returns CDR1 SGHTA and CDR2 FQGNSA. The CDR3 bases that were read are TGTGCCAGCAGCCGAGGGAGGGGTGAGCAGCCT. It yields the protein CASSRGRGEQP. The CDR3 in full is CASSRGRGEQPQYF.

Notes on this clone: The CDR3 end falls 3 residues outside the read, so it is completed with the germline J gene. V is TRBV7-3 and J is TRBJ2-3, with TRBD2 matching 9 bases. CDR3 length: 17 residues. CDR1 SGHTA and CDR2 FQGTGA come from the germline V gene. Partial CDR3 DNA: TGTGCCAGCAGCTTAACGCCTAGCGGGATTAATCAAGAGACG. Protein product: CASSLTPSGINQET. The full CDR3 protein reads CASSLTPSGINQETQYF.

The covered CDR3 bases are TGCAGTGCTAGTGGGGCGGGGGGGTACACAGATACG. It encodes CSASGAGGYTDT. The whole CDR3 sequence is CSASGAGGYTDTQYF. This sequence joins TRBV20-1 and TRBJ2-3; 9 nucleotides line up with TRBD2. The CDR3 end lies 3 residues beyond the end of the read and is filled in from the germline J gene. The CDR3 runs to 15 residues. The V segment lost 3 bases and the J segment 2 bases; nucleotides outside the gene matches: 6. Germline-derived CDR1 and CDR2 are DFQATT and SNEGSKA (reference sequence).

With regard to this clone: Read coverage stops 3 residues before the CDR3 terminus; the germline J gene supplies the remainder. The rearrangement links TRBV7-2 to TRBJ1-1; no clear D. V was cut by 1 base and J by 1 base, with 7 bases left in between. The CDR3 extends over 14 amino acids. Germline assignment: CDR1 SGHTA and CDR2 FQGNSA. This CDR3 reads CASSLGPRNTEAFF. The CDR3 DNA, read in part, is TGTGCCAGCAGCTTAGGGCCAAGGAACACTGAA.

CDR3 DNA (partial): TGTGCCAGCAGTGATTGGGAGGGGGCTCAGCCC. This sequence encodes CASSDWEGAQP. The entire CDR3 protein reads CASSDWEGAQPQHF. This chain links TRBV2 with TRBJ1-5; 7 bases map to TRBD1. The read finishes 3 residues shy of the CDR3 end, and the germline J gene is used to complete it. Trimming cost V 3 bases and J 6 bases; bases outside gene matches: 5. In germline, CDR1 is SNHLY, CDR2 FYNNEI. CDR3 length equals 14 residues.